The clone carrying this TCR beta chain has a handful of counts. What it binds is not known. TCRdb analysed the reads with MiXCR anew, one entry per CDR3 protein. The table lists fewer than 700,000 distinct CDR3 sequences, less than 25% of them singletons. These data are taken from a study of T cell repertoires in cytomegalovirus infection. Study-wide context: Evidence of both CMV infection and a matching HLA type came from public TCR beta signatures. Study-wide results and limits: CMV-specific TCR beta clonotypes restricted by HLA-C were the ones dominating the ex vivo response. Carriers of CMV and the relevant HLA type were discriminated by public TCR beta frequency.

The CDR3 is 14 residues long. Per germline, CDR1 SEHNR and CDR2 FQNEAQ (reference sequence). Trimming took 5 bases from V and 4 from J, leaving 14 bases between them. This chain joins TRBV7-9 and TRBJ1-2, with a tentative D call TRBD1 (6 bases). The sequencing input was CD8+ T cells from PBMCs. This TCR derives from a human donor in good health (CMV status not recorded). Some clones in this sample may be carry-over from other donors' samples. DNA for the CDR3: TGTGCCAGCAGCGGGAGACAGGACGCCTATGGCTACACCTTC. Its translation: CASSGRQDAYGYTF.